The 21 T cell receptor beta chains given below trace back to one sample, sequenced in a study of blood T cell repertoires in COVID-19. Method: immunoSEQ multiplex PCR; TCRdb's copy keeps in-frame clones and lacks some. Here the sample spans about 280,000 clones, roughly 85% being singletons. The sequencing sample was made of peripheral blood. The receptors stem from a man between 45 and 60 years old with active or convalescent COVID-19.

This clone has a single count. This sequence joins TRBV7-2 and TRBJ2-7, with TRBD2 matching over 8 bases. CDR1 is SGHTA and CDR2 is FQGNSA in the germline V gene. J gave up 7 bases and V 5 bases, and 4 bases lay outside the gene matches. The CDR3 covers 12 residues. The CDR3 sequence: CASSNLAGEQYF. The CDR3 nucleotides are TGTGCCAGCAGCAACTTAGCGGGAGAGCAGTACTTC.

V is TRBV2 and J is TRBJ1-1, with D maybe TRBD1 (6 bases). Trimming stripped 7 bases from V and 6 bases from J, with 12 bases between. The CDR3 is 12 residues long. CDR1 is SNHLY and CDR2 is FYNNEI in the germline V gene. The CDR3 protein is CASTLQGSEAFF. The CDR3 nucleotides are TGTGCCAGCACCCTACAGGGATCTGAAGCTTTCTTT.

The V and J genes are TRBV10-2 and TRBJ2-1; a weak D match, TRBD2 (6 bases). Trimming took 8 bases from V and 3 from J, leaving 20 bases between them. Germline V gives CDR1 WSHSY, CDR2 SAAADI. The CDR3 loop spans 16 amino acids. CDR3 loop: CASRSTSGLNYNEQFF. CDR3 nucleotide sequence: TGCGCCAGCCGTTCCACATCGGGACTGAACTACAATGAGCAGTTCTTC.

V usage is TRBV28 and J usage is TRBJ1-5, with TRBD1 identical over 9 bases. This CDR3 spans 15 amino acids. Looked up from germline, CDR1 is MDHEN and CDR2 is SYDVKM. The junction had 8 bases not matched to a gene; V was cut back by 6 bases and J by 5 bases. DNA of the CDR3: TGTGCCAGCAGCCCCCGGACAGGGGCCTATCAGCCCCAGCATTTT. This translates into CASSPRTGAYQPQHF.

Only one count was recorded for this clone. The rearrangement joins TRBV5-1 to TRBJ1-2, with TRBD1 matching over 8 bases. Per the germline V gene, CDR1 is SGHRS and CDR2 is YFSETQ. V lost 3 bases to trimming and J lost 1 base; unmatched junction nucleotides: 2. This CDR3 is built from 14 residues. The CDR3 spells CASSSTGDNYGYTF. The CDR3 region has the DNA TGCGCCAGCAGCTCGACAGGGGATAACTATGGCTACACCTTC.

The chain recombines TRBV7-8 with TRBJ1-4, with TRBD1 matching 7 bases. V dropped 5 bases and J dropped 8; count of bases not matched to a gene: 8. This CDR3 is 14 amino acids long. Germline values: CDR1 SGHVS, CDR2 FQNEAQ. The CDR3 coding sequence is TGTGCCAGCAGCCCAGGACAGGCAAGGGAAAAACTGTTTTTT. Translating it yields CASSPGQAREKLFF.

This clone showed up just once. The chain uses TRBV6-5 and TRBJ1-2; no clear D. Germline V lookup: CDR1 MNHEY, CDR2 SVGAGI. This CDR3 contains 12 residues. Deletions cut 8 bases from V and 1 base from J, with 8 bases between. The CDR3 reads CASEAYNYGYTF. As DNA, the CDR3 is TGTGCCAGCGAAGCGTATAACTATGGCTACACCTTC.

This clone occurred many times. The genes are TRBV21-1 and TRBJ1-1; TRBD1 reflects the table's D call only, with no check against the DNA. TRBV21-1 is a known pseudogene. The CDR3 contains 14 residues. In DNA form, the CDR3 reads TGTGCCAGCAGCCTTCAGGGGGGCGGGAAGTCAGCTTTCTTT. Amino acids: CASSLQGGGKSAFF.

The rearrangement joins TRBV3-1 (or the pseudogene TRBV3-2) to TRBJ2-7, with 10 bases aligning to TRBD1. Per the germline V gene, CDR1 is LGHDT and CDR2 is YNNKEL (reference sequence). Trimming took 0 bases from V and 6 from J; bases not matched to a gene: 2. The CDR3 covers 14 residues. CDR3 in DNA: TGTGCCAGCAGCCAAGATAGGGACAGGGGCGAGCAGTACTTC. Its translation: CASSQDRDRGEQYF.

The J gene is TRBJ2-1, the V gene TRBV15; D is tentatively TRBD1 or TRBD2 (10 bases each). Germline loops: CDR1 LNHNV, CDR2 YYDKDF (reference sequence). Deletions cut 1 base from V and 5 bases from J, with 24 bases between. There are 19 residues in the CDR3. The CDR3 DNA sequence: TGTGCCACCAGCAGAGCGGGACAGGGGTGGACTAGCGGACACAATGAGCAGTTCTTC. Its protein product is CATSRAGQGWTSGHNEQFF.

V usage is TRBV4-1 and J usage is TRBJ2-2; 7 positions match TRBD2. CDR1 MGHRA and CDR2 YSYEKL come from the germline V gene. Trimming at V came to 4 bases and at J to 2 bases, leaving 7 bases not matched to a gene. The CDR3 covers 16 residues. The CDR3 protein is CASSRREEINTGELFF. DNA for the CDR3: TGCGCCAGCAGCCGTCGGGAGGAGATTAACACCGGGGAGCTGTTTTTT.

The sample holds a few counts of this clone. The CDR3 DNA sequence: TGTGCCAGCAGCTACCTGCAGGGGTACCCCGGGGAGCTGTTTTTT. Translation gives CASSYLQGYPGELFF. The chain couples TRBV5-4 to TRBJ2-2; TRBD1 might be the D (6 bases). V lost 3 bases, J lost 6 bases, and 15 bases lay in between. The germline V gene encodes CDR1 SGHNT and CDR2 YYREEE (reference sequence). The CDR3 has 15 amino acids.

J is TRBJ1-1 and V is TRBV6-5, with D possibly matching TRBD1 (6 bases). Between the trimmed V and J ends, which lost 8 bases and 2 bases, there was a span of 15 bases. The germline V gene has CDR1 MNHEY and CDR2 SVGAGI. The CDR3 sequence is 14 residues long. The CDR3 DNA is TGTGCCAGCGGCCCCGACAGGACTAACACTGAAGCTTTCTTT. This encodes CASGPDRTNTEAFF.

The chain is built from TRBV7-2 and TRBJ2-7; 9 nucleotides agree with TRBD1. The V segment lost 1 base and the J segment 3 bases; nucleotides outside the gene matches: 10. The CDR3 is made up of 17 amino acids. Germline-derived CDR1 and CDR2 are SGHTA and FQGNSA. CDR3 in amino acids: CASSLVASGTGNYEQYF. CDR3 coding DNA: TGTGCCAGCAGCTTAGTTGCATCGGGGACAGGGAACTACGAGCAGTACTTC.

The CDR3 region has the DNA TGTGCCAGCAGGACACTAGCGGGCCATTACAATGAGCAGTTCTTC. Protein product: CASRTLAGHYNEQFF. The rearrangement uses TRBV27 and TRBJ2-1, with TRBD2 matching over 9 bases. V shed 6 bases and J 4 bases; nucleotides not matched to a gene: 7. CDR1 and CDR2 from the germline V gene are MNHEY and SMNVEV (reference sequence). The CDR3 runs 15 residues.

The gene calls are TRBV6-2 or TRBV6-3 and TRBJ2-2; possibly TRBD2 for D (6 bases). The CDR3 has 14 residues. Trimming pared 2 bases from V and 4 bases from J, leaving 8 bases between. Germline CDR1 MNHEY, CDR2 SVGEGT. The chain's CDR3 is CASSYAGPTGELFF. The CDR3 nucleotides read TGTGCCAGCAGTTACGCGGGGCCCACCGGGGAGCTGTTTTTT.

This chain connects TRBV5-4 to TRBJ2-4; 10 nucleotides agree with TRBD1. The CDR3 spans 14 residues. The germline V gene has CDR1 SGHNT and CDR2 YYREEE (reference sequence). Trimming removed 8 bases from V and 8 bases from J; junction bases left unmatched: 10. The chain's CDR3 is CASYAKGQGDIQYF. DNA of the CDR3: TGTGCCAGTTACGCCAAAGGACAGGGGGACATTCAGTACTTC.

This clone has just one count. The chain couples TRBV20-1 to TRBJ2-1; the D gene is possibly TRBD2 (5 bases). CDR3 length: 14 amino acids. The germline CDR1 and CDR2 sequences are DFQATT and SNEGSKA (reference sequence). V was clipped by 3 bases and J by 3 bases, with 12 bases between them. DNA of the CDR3: TGCAGTGCTAGTGGCGGAGGAGTCTACAATGAGCAGTTCTTC. Translation gives CSASGGGVYNEQFF.

This clone has only a few counts. The chain recombines TRBV29-1 with TRBJ1-2; D is unclear. There are 12 residues in the CDR3. V was shortened by 2 bases and J by 5 bases, with 9 bases between the two germline ends. The germline V gene encodes CDR1 SQVTM and CDR2 ANQGSEA. CDR3: CSVERTGYGYTF. The CDR3 region has the DNA TGCAGCGTTGAACGGACGGGGTATGGCTACACCTTC. The full variable domain, with the rest looked up from reference TRBV29-1 and TRBJ1-2, is SAVISQKPSRDICQRGTSLTIQCQVDSQVTMMFWYRQQPGQSLTLIATANQGSEATYESGFVIDKFPISRPNLTFSTLTVSNMSPEDSSIYLCSVERTGYGYTFGSGTRLTVV.

The chain links TRBV12-3 or TRBV12-4 to TRBJ2-3, with D possibly TRBD1 on 6 matching bases. V dropped 3 bases and J dropped 11 bases, with 12 bases sitting between them. The length of the CDR3 is 12 residues. The CDR3: CASSLWDTRQYF. The CDR3 nucleotides read TGTGCCAGCAGTTTGTGGGACACTCGGCAGTATTTT.

The rearrangement uses TRBV15 and TRBJ2-7, with D perhaps TRBD2 (6 bases). CDR3 length: 14 amino acids. The V end lost 2 bases, the J end lost 5 bases, and 13 bases lay between the germline ends. Looked up from germline, CDR1 is LNHNV and CDR2 is YYDKDF (reference sequence). The CDR3 loop is CATSRLTRVNEQYF. Written as DNA, the CDR3 is TGTGCCACCAGCAGACTGACTAGGGTGAACGAGCAGTACTTC.